A selection of T cell receptor beta chains follows, all from one sample in a study of blood T cell repertoires in COVID-19. Repertoires were generated with immunoSEQ multiplex PCR, while TCRdb's copy carries only in-frame clones and drops some. The sample lists roughly 150,000 clones, 80% to 90% occurring once. Sequenced input: peripheral blood. Receptors were obtained from a woman aged 45-60 years with acute or convalescent COVID-19. Both conserved end residues are part of each CDR3.

>TRBV5-1|TRBJ2-5
CASSLLGIQETQYF
>TRBV7-3|TRBJ2-2
CASSEDRTSGELFF
>TRBV19|TRBJ2-1
CASSTRDRGLNEQFF
>TRBV28|TRBJ2-1
CASALAGGRSYNEQFF
>TRBV6-1|TRBJ2-5
CASSEGLLAGTPETQYF
>TRBV19|TRBJ1-6
CASSKSGGPLHF
>TRBV7-8|TRBJ2-3
CASSLDPGVSGGAVRADTQYF
>TRBV27|TRBJ2-5
CASSLAGIREETQYF
>TRBV2|TRBJ2-3
CASSVLAGGEDTQYF
>TRBV6-5|TRBJ2-4
CASRSGILAKNIQYF
>TRBV6-1|TRBJ2-7
CASRGVQGSHEQYF
>TRBV5-1|TRBJ2-6
CASSLDGNSGANVLTF
>TRBV28|TRBJ1-1
CASIFEGNTEAFF
>TRBV5-1|TRBJ2-2
CASTEVGQGNTGELFF
>TRBV7-9|TRBJ2-5
CASSYWTSGAETQYF